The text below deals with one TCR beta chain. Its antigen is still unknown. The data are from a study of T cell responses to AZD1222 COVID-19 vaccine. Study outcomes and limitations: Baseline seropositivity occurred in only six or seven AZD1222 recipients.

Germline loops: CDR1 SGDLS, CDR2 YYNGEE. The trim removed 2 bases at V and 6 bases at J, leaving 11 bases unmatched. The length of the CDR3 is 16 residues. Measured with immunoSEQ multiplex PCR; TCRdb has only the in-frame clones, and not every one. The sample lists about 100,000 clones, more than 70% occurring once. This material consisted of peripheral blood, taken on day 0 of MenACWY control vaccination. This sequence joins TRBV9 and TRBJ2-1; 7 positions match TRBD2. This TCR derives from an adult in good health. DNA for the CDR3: TGTGCCAGCAGCGTGTCTTGGGGAGGGCCCGGCAATGAGCAGTTCTTC. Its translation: CASSVSWGGPGNEQFF.